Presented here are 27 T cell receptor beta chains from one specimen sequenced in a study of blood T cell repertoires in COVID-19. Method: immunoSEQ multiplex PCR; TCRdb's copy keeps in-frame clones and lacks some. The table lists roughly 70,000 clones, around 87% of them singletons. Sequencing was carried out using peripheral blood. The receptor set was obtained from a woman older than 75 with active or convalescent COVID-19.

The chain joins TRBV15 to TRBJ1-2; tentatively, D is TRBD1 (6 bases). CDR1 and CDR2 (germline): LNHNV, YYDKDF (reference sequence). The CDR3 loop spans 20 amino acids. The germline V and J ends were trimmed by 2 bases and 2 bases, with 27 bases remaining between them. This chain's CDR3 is CATSRRGGGRQAKENYGYTF. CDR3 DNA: TGTGCCACCAGCAGAAGGGGGGGTGGGAGACAGGCTAAGGAAAACTATGGCTACACCTTC.

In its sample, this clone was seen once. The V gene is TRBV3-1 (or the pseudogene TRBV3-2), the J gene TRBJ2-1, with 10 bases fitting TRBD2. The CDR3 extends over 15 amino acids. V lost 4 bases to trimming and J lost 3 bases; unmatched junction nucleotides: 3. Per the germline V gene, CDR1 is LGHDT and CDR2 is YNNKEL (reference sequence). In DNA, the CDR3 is TGTGCCAGCAGCCGCGGACTAGCGGTCTACAATGAGCAGTTCTTC. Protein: CASSRGLAVYNEQFF.

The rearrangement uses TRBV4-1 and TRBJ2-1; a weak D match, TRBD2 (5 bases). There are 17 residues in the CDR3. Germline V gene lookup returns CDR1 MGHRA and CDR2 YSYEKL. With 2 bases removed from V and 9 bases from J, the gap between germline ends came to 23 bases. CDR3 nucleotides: TGCGCCAGCAGCCAACCCAGGACGGGGTTTGGCGGTGCTGAGCAGTTCTTC. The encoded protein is CASSQPRTGFGGAEQFF.

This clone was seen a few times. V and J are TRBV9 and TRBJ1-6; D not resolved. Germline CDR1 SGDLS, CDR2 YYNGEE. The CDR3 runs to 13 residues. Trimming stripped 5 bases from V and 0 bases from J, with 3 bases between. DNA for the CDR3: TGTGCCAGCAGGAGCTCCTATAATTCACCCCTCCACTTT. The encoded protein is CASRSSYNSPLHF.

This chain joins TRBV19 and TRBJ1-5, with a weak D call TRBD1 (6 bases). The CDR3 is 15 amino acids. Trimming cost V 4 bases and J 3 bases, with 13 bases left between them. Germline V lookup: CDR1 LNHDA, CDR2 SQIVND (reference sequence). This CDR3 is CASSTQTGTNQPQHF. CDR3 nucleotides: TGTGCCAGTAGTACCCAGACAGGTACCAATCAGCCCCAGCATTTT.

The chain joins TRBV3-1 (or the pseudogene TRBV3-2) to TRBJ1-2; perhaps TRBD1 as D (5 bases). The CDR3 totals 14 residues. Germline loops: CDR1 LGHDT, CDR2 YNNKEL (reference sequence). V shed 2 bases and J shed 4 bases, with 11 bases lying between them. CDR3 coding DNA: TGTGCCAGCAGCCAATCAGGGTTACGCTATGGCTACACCTTC. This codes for CASSQSGLRYGYTF.

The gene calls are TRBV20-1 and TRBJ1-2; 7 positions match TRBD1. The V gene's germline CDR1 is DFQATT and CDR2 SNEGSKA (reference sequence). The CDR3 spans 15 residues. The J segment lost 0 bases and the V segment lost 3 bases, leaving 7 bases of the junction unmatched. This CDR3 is CSASTPGQPNYGYTF. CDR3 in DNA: TGCAGTGCTAGTACTCCGGGACAGCCTAACTATGGCTACACCTTC.

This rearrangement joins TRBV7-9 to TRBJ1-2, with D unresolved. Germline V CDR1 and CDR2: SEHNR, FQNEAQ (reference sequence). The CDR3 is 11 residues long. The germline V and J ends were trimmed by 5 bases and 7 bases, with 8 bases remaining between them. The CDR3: CASSPGVGYTF. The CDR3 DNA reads TGTGCCAGCAGCCCCGGGGTTGGCTACACCTTC.

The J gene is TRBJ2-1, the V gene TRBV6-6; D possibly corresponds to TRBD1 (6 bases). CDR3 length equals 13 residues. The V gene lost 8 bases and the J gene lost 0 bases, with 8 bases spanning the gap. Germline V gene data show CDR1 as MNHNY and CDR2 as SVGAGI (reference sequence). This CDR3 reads CASGQSSYNEQFF. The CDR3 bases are TGTGCCAGCGGACAGAGCTCCTACAATGAGCAGTTCTTC.

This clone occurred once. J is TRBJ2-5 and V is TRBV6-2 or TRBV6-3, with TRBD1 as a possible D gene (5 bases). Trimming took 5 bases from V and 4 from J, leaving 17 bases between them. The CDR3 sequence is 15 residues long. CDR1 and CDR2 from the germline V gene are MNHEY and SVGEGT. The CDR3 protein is CASSPWGRAAETQYF. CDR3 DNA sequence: TGTGCCAGCAGTCCCTGGGGCAGGGCTGCAGAGACCCAGTACTTC.

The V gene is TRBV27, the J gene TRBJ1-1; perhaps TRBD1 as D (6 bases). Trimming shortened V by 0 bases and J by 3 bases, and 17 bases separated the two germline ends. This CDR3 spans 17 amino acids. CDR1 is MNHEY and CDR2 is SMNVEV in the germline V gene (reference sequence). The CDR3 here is CASSLSSYQGIHTEAFF. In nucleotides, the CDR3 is TGTGCCAGCAGTTTATCCTCTTATCAGGGGATTCACACTGAAGCTTTCTTT.

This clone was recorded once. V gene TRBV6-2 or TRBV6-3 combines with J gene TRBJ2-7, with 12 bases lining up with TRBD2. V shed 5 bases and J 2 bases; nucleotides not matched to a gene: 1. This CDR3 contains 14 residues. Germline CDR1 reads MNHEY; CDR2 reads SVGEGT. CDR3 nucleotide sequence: TGTGCCAGCAGTCGACTAGCGGGGGCCTACGAGCAGTACTTC. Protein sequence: CASSRLAGAYEQYF.

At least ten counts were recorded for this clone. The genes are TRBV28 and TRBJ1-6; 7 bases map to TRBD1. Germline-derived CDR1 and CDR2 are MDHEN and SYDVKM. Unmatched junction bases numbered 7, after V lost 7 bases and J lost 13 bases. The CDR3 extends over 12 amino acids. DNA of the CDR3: TGTGCCAGCACTCCCCCCAGGGGGCCCCTCCACTTT. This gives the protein CASTPPRGPLHF.

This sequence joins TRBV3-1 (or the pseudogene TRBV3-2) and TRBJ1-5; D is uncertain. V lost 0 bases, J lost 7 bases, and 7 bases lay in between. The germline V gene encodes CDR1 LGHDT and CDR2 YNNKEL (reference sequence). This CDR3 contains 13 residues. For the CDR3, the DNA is TGTGCCAGCAGCCAAGATCTCTACCAGCCCCAGCATTTT. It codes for CASSQDLYQPQHF.

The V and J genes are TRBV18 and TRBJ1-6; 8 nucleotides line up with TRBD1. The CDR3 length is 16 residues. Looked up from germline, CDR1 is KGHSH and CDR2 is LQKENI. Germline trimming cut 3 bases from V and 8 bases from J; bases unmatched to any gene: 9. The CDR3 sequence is CASSPRGQGNHSPLHF. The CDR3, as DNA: TGTGCCAGCTCACCGCGAGGACAGGGAAATCATTCACCCCTCCACTTT.

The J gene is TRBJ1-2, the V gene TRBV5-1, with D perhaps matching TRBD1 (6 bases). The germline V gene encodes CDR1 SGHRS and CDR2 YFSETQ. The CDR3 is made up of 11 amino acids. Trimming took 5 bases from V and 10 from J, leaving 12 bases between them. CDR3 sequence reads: CASSSAGVYTF. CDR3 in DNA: TGCGCCAGCAGTTCCGCAGGGGTCTACACCTTC.

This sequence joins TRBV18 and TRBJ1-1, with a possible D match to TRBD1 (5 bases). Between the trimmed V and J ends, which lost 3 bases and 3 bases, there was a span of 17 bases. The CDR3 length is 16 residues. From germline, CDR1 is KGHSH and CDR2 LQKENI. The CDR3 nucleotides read TGTGCCAGCTCACCCAACCGGGGGGTGGGGGACACTGAAGCTTTCTTT. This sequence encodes CASSPNRGVGDTEAFF.

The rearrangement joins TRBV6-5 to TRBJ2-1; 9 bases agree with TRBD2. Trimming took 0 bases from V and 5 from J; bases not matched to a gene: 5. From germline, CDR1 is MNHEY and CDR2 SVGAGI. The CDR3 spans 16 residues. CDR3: CASSYSQRGADNEQFF. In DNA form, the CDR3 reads TGTGCCAGCAGTTACTCCCAGCGGGGGGCCGACAATGAGCAGTTCTTC.

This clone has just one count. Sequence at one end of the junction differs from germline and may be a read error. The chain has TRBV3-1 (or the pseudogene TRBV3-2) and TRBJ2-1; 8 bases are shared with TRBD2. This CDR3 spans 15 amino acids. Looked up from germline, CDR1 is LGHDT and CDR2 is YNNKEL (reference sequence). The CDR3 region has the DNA TGTGCCAGCAGCCAAGATTTGGGTAGCGGGGTTTTAGGGATCTTC. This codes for CASSQDLGSGVLGIF.

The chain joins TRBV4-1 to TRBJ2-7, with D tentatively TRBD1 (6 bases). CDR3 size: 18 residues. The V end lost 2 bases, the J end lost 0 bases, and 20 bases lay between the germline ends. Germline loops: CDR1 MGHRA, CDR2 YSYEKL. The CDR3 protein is CASSQQIPTGHSSYEQYF. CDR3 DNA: TGCGCCAGCAGCCAACAGATTCCAACGGGACACAGCTCCTACGAGCAGTACTTC.

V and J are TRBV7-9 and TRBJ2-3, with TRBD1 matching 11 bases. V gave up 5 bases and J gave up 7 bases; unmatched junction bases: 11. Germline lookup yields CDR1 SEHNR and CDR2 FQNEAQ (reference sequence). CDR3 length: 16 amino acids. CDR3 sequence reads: CASSQEVGQGANTQYF. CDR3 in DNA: TGTGCCAGCAGCCAGGAGGTCGGACAGGGGGCAAATACGCAGTATTTT.

The CDR3 loop is CASSPTGGRSTDTQYF. The CDR3 nucleotides read TGTGCCAGCTCACCGACGGGGGGTAGAAGCACAGATACGCAGTATTTT. The chain combines TRBV18 with TRBJ2-3, with TRBD2 matching over 7 bases. The CDR3 sequence is 16 residues long. CDR1 is KGHSH, CDR2 LQKENI, per germline. J lost 0 bases, V lost 3 bases, and 6 bases had no gene match.

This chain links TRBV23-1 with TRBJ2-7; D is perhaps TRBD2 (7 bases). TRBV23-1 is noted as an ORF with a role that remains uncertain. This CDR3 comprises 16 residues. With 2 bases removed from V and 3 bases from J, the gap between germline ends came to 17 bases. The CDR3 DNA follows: TGCGCCAGCAGTCAACGGGAGGACAGTATACGCTACGAGCAGTACTTC. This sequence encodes CASSQREDSIRYEQYF.

This chain's CDR3 is CASSPLTDTRLDNEQFF. As DNA, the CDR3 is TGCGCCAGCAGCCCCCTCACGGACACGCGGCTAGACAATGAGCAGTTCTTC. The chain joins TRBV5-1 to TRBJ2-1, with TRBD1 as a possible D gene (5 bases). This CDR3 contains 17 residues. Trimming pared 4 bases from V and 5 bases from J, leaving 22 bases between. The germline CDR1 and CDR2 sequences are SGHRS and YFSETQ.

CDR3 sequence: CASSPGAKNTGELFF. Here the CDR3 DNA reads TGTGCCAGCTCACCGGGCGCCAAGAACACCGGGGAGCTGTTTTTT. The chain is built from TRBV18 and TRBJ2-2; D unresolved. CDR1 is KGHSH, CDR2 LQKENI, per germline. V lost 3 bases, J lost 1 base, and 9 bases lay in between. This CDR3 has 15 amino acids.

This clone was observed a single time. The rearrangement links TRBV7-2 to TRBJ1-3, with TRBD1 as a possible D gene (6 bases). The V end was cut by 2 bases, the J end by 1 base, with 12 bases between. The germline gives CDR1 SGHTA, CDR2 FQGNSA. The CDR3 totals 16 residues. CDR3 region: CASSLLGTTSGNTIYF. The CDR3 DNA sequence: TGTGCCAGCAGCTTATTGGGGACAACTTCTGGAAACACCATATATTTT.

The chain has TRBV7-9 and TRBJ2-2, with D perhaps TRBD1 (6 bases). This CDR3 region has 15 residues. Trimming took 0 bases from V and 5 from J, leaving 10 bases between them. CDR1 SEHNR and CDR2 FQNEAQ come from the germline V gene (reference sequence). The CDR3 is CASSLAPGQTGELFF. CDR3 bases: TGTGCCAGCAGCTTAGCCCCAGGACAGACCGGGGAGCTGTTTTTT.